The present T cell receptor (beta chain) was sequenced within a study of cytomegalovirus exposure and HLA in healthy donors. Study-wide findings and caveats: The study recorded 150 to 200 TCR beta chains that were cytomegalovirus-associated. The finding came from a later analysis; first-cohort TCR clusters tended to co-occur in the roughly 120 validation repertoires.

The protocol was immunoSEQ multiplex PCR, while the TCRdb copy is restricted to in-frame clones and leaves out a portion. This table holds roughly 190,000 clones, about 89% found once. This clone showed up just once. Its antigen is unknown. This clonotype was sampled from a young man in good health and CMV-seropositive. Sequencing input: PBMCs.

The CDR3 here is CASTGLAGGQGEQFF. The CDR3 DNA is TGTGCCAGCACCGGACTAGCGGGGGGTCAAGGTGAGCAGTTCTTC. The rearrangement uses TRBV27 and TRBJ2-1, with TRBD2 matching over 14 bases. This CDR3 spans 15 amino acids. Germline V lookup: CDR1 MNHEY, CDR2 SMNVEV (reference sequence). V shed 7 bases and J 9 bases; nucleotides not matched to a gene: 8.